This TCR beta chain was obtained from a study of cytomegalovirus exposure and HLA in healthy donors. Profiling relied on immunoSEQ multiplex PCR, and the TCRdb table lists in-frame clones only, not all of them. The table lists around 71,000 clones, about 94% of them singletons. CDR1 and CDR2 (germline): SGHTS, YDEGEE. V gave up 5 bases and J gave up 4 bases, with 13 bases separating them. The CDR3 covers 13 residues. In its sample, this clone was seen many times. This TCR was sampled from a man between 18 and 29 years old in good health and CMV-seropositive. Material for sequencing was PBMCs. V gene TRBV5-8 combines with J gene TRBJ2-7, with D perhaps TRBD1 (5 bases). CDR3 loop: CASRYEGDYEQYF. CDR3 bases: TGTGCCAGCAGGTATGAAGGGGATTACGAGCAGTACTTC.